The following is a TCR beta chain sequence with its context. What it binds is unknown. The data derive from a study of monozygotic twins with inflammatory bowel disease. Study-wide results and caveats: Among twins, concordant and discordant pairs did not differ in repertoire similarity, possibly from limited power.

CDR3 length: 13 residues. In germline, CDR1 is SEHNR, CDR2 FQNEAQ (reference sequence). TCRdb reprocessed the 5' RACE reads and keeps a single row for each CDR3 protein, giving no DNA. The sample holds under 150,000 distinct CDR3 sequences. The sequencing input was blood. This TCR came from a human donor with ulcerative colitis or Crohn's disease, or a healthy co-twin of an affected twin (not recorded which). This sequence joins TRBV7-9 and TRBJ1-2; TCRdb's D call of TRBD1 is untestable without DNA. Here the CDR3 reads CASRQGAENGYTF.